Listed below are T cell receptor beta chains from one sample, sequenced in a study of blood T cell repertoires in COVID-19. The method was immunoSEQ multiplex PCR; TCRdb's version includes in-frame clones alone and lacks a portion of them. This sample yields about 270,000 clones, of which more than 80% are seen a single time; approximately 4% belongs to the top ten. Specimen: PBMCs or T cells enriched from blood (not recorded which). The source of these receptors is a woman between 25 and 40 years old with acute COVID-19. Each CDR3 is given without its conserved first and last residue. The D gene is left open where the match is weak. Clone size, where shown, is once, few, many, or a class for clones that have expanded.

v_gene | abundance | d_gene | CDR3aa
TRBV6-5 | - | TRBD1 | ASSYRGPDTGELF
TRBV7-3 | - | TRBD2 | ASSMGLPGGEQY
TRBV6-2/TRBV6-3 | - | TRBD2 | ASSTGLAGYNEQF
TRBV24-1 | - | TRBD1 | ATGQENQPQH
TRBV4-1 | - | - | ASSQEAGGQPQH
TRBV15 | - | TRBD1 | ATSRDQGTVTYEQY
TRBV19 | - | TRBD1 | ASSIKRTGGAGSNQPQH
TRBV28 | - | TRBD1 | ASSADRGLTEAF
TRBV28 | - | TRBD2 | ASGFQAGGPTNEQF
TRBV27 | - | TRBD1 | ASRDRVLGFGYT
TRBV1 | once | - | TSSQDYRGVETQY
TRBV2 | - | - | ASTRERAEYYGYT
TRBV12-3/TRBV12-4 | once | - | ASSLNYGYT
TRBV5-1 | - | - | ASSPLTGSSGNTIY
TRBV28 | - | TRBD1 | ASSTAGTGWTGYEQY
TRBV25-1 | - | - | ASVTAVGTEAF
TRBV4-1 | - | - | ASSQEVGGGYEQY
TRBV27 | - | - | ASSLSPANTGELF
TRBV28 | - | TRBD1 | ASRPGQGADYGYT
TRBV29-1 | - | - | SVETDRPHQQF
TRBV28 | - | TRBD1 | ASSPSTGVRNQPQH
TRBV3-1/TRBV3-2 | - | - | ASSRRLDSSGNTIY
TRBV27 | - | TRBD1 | ASRQTGVTLQPQH